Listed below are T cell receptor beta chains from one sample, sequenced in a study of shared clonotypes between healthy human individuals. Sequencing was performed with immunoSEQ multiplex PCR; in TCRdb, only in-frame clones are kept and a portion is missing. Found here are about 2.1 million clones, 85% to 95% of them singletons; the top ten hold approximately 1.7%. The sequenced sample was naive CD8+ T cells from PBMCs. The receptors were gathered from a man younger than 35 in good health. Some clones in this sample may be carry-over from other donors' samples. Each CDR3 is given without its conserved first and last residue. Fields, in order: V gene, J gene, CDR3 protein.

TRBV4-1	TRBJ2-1	ASSHQQGNSYNEQF
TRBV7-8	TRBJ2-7	ASSLFRLPKTYEQY
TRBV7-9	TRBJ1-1	ASSLEPSRQARHTEAF
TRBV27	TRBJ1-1	ASRRDRGGTEAF
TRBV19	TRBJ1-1	ASGDGMNTEAF
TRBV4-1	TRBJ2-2	ASSQDRWGEGNTGELF
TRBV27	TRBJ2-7	ASSLEFEQY
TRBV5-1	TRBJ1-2	ASSFEPANYGYT
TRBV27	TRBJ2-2	ASSMNTGELF
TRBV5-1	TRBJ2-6	ASSLGQGAVTGANVLT
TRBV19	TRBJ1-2	ATTRDGRYGYT
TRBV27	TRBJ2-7	ASSLTGYEQY
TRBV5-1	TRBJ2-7	ARRTGLAGPAYEQY
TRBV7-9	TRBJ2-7	ASGTGTGIW
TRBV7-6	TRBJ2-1	ASSPTFGANNEQF
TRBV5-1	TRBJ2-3	ASSPGTGGTYTQY
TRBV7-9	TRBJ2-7	ASSSDGNEQY
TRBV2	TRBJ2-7	ARGTGGLHEQY
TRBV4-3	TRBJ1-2	ASSQVWGSNYGYT
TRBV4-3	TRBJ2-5	ASSQGQQETQY
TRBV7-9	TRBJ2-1	ASSLDEWNNEQF
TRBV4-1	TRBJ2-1	ASSQGTGGYNEQF
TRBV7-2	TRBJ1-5	ASSLGGRINQPQH
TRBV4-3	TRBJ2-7	ASSPDRSPYEQY
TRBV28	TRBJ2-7	ASGRGITYEQY
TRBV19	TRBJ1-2	ANTTGGEDYGYT
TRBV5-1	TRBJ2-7	ASSLAPVTYEQY
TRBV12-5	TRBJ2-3	ASGLVRGSPPIDTQY